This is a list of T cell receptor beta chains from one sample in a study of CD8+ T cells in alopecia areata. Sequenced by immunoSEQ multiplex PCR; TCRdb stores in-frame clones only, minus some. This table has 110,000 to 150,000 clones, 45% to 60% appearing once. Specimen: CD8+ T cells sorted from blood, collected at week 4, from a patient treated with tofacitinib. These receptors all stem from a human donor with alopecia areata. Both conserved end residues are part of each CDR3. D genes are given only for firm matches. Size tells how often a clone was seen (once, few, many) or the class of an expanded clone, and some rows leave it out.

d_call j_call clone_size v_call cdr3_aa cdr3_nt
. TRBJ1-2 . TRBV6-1 CASSGHPFYGYTF TGTGCCAGCAGTGGACACCCTTTCTATGGCTACACCTTC
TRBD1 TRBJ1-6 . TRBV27 CASSTGTGMDSPLHF TGTGCCAGCAGTACCGGGACAGGGATGGATTCACCCCTCCACTTT
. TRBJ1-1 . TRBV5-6 CASTPGGGTEAFF TGTGCCAGCACCCCCGGGGGGGGCACTGAAGCTTTCTTT
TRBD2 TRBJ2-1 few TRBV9 CASSVALAGGYEQFF TGTGCCAGCAGCGTAGCACTAGCGGGGGGTTATGAGCAGTTCTTC
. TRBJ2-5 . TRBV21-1 CASSKDPDGQETQYF TGTGCCAGCAGCAAAGATCCGGACGGACAAGAGACCCAGTACTTC
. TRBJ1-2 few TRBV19 CATQGDFYGYTF TGTGCCACTCAAGGGGATTTCTATGGCTACACCTTC
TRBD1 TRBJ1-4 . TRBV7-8 CASSFRADRTAEKLFF TGTGCCAGCAGCTTTCGAGCGGACAGGACGGCGGAAAAACTGTTTTTT
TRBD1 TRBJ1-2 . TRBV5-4 CASSGQENYGYTF TGTGCCAGCAGCGGACAGGAAAACTATGGCTACACCTTC
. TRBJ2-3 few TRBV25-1 CASSEGDTDTQYF TGTGCCAGCAGTGAAGGGGACACAGATACGCAGTATTTT
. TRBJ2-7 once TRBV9 CASSVAIDYEQYF TGTGCCAGCAGCGTAGCTATAGACTACGAGCAGTACTTC
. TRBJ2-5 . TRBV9 CASSVGVRSAGETQYF TGTGCCAGCAGCGTAGGTGTTAGGTCGGCAGGGGAGACCCAGTACTTC
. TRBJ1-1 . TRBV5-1 CASGRGNTEAFF TGCGCCAGCGGCAGGGGGAACACTGAAGCTTTCTTT
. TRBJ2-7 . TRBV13 CASSLRRETYEQYF TGTGCCAGCAGCTTAAGACGGGAAACCTACGAGCAGTACTTC
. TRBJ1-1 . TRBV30 CASEWGVTEAFF TGTGCCTCGGAATGGGGGGTCACTGAAGCTTTCTTT
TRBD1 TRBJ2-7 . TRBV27 CASSHRDRDDEQYF TGTGCCAGCAGTCACCGGGACAGGGACGACGAGCAGTACTTC
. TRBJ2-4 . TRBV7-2 CASSLEPKNIQYF TGTGCCAGCAGCTTAGAACCCAAAAACATTCAGTACTTC
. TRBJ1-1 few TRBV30 CAWSVVVGEAFF TGTGCCTGGAGTGTAGTGGTCGGGGAAGCTTTCTTT
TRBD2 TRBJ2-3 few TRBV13 CASSLGLAGTTDTQYF TGTGCCAGCAGCTTAGGCCTAGCGGGGACCACAGATACGCAGTATTTT
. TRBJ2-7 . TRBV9 CASSVAENPLYEQYF TGTGCCAGCAGCGTAGCGGAGAATCCCCTCTACGAGCAGTACTTC
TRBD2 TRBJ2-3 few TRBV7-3 CASSLISPRLAGDTDTQYF TGTGCCAGCAGCTTAATATCCCCGAGACTAGCGGGGGACACAGATACGCAGTATTTT
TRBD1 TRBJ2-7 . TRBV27 CASMGTAAYEQYF TGTGCCAGCATGGGGACAGCCGCCTACGAGCAGTACTTC
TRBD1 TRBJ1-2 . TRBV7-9 CASSLQGAGYGYTF TGTGCCAGCAGCTTACAGGGGGCTGGCTATGGCTACACCTTC
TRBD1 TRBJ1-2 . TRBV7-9 CASSLGTGANYGYTF TGTGCCAGCAGCTTGGGGACAGGAGCTAACTATGGCTACACCTTC
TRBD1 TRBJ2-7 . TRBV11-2 CASSSVGTVAYEQYF TGTGCCAGCAGCTCGGTCGGGACAGTGGCCTACGAGCAGTACTTC
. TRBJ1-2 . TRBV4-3 CASSQDGAGNYGYTF TGCGCCAGCAGCCAAGACGGGGCCGGGAACTATGGCTACACCTTC
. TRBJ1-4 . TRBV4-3 CASSQGPRSGEEEKLFF TGCGCCAGCAGCCAAGGCCCCAGATCGGGGGAAGAGGAAAAACTGTTTTTT
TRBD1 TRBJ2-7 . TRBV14 CASSLTGGYEQYF TGTGCCAGCAGTCTGACAGGGGGCTACGAGCAGTACTTC
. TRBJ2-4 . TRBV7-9 CASSPGEGFLNIQYF TGTGCCAGCAGCCCAGGGGAGGGGTTTTTAAACATTCAGTACTTC
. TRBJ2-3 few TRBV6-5 CASSYSQGPDTQYF TGTGCCAGCAGTTACTCGCAGGGCCCAGATACGCAGTATTTT
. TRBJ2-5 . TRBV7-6 CASSLEISVETQYF TGTGCCAGCAGCTTAGAGATATCGGTGGAGACCCAGTACTTC
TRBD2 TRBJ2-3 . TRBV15 CATSRAGGGTDTQYF TGTGCCACCAGCAGAGCCGGGGGGGGCACAGATACGCAGTATTTT
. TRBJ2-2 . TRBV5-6 CASSPGAVTGELFF TGTGCCAGCAGCCCAGGGGCCGTGACCGGGGAGCTGTTTTTT
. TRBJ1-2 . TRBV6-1 CASSEWTGNYGYTF TGTGCCAGCAGTGAATGGACGGGTAACTATGGCTACACCTTC
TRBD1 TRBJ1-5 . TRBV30 CAWTAGGLSNQPQHF TGTGCCTGGACCGCAGGGGGCTTGAGCAATCAGCCCCAGCATTTT
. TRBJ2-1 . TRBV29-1 CSVVLLGARVYEQFF TGCAGCGTTGTATTGCTTGGAGCGCGGGTGTATGAGCAGTTCTTC
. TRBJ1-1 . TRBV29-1 CSVWGDTEAFF TGCAGCGTCTGGGGGGACACTGAAGCTTTCTTT
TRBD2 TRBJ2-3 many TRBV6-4 CASSDSAGGATDTQYF TGTGCCAGCAGTGACTCGGCGGGGGGGGCCACAGATACGCAGTATTTT
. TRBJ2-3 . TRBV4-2 CASSQLGAVDTQYF TGTGCCAGCAGCCAATTAGGGGCCGTGGATACGCAGTATTTT
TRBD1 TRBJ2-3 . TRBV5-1 CASSLVGRQGPDTQYF TGCGCCAGCAGCTTGGTGGGCCGACAGGGACCGGATACGCAGTATTTT
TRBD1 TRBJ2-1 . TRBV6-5 CASSSGTGVNEQFF TGTGCCAGCAGTTCCGGGACAGGGGTAAATGAGCAGTTCTTC
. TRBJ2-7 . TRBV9 CASSVGGRAYEQYF TGTGCCAGCAGCGTCGGGGGTCGGGCCTACGAGCAGTACTTC
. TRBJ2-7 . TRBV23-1 CASSQSRGLMPYEQYF TGCGCCAGCAGTCAATCGCGAGGGCTGATGCCGTACGAGCAGTACTTC
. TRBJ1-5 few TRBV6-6 CASSRTGLSNQPQHF TGTGCCAGCAGTCGGACGGGACTAAGCAATCAGCCCCAGCATTTT
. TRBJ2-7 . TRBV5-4 CASSSQYRGWEQYF TGTGCCAGCAGCTCTCAGTATCGGGGGTGGGAGCAGTACTTC
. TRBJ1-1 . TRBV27 CASRGGMNTEAFF TGTGCCTCGAGGGGCGGAATGAACACTGAAGCTTTCTTT
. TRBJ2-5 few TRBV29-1 CSAQTGQETQYF TGCAGCGCCCAGACCGGGCAAGAGACCCAGTACTTC
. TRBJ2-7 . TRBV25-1 CASSPGFYEQYF TGTGCCAGCAGTCCAGGGTTCTACGAGCAGTACTTC
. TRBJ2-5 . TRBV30 CAWMYAGETQYF TGTGCCTGGATGTACGCGGGTGAGACCCAGTACTTC
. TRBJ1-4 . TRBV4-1 CASSPVQILAANEKLFF TGCGCCAGCAGCCCAGTCCAGATTTTAGCGGCTAATGAAAAACTGTTTTTT
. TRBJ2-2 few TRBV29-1 CSVEDQGSYTGELFF TGCAGCGTTGAAGATCAGGGCAGTTACACCGGGGAGCTGTTTTTT